One and the same sample provided the 16 T cell receptor beta chains below, sequenced in a study of identical twins. TCRdb re-called the 5' RACE reads with MiXCR, one entry per CDR3 protein. The sample lists a few hundred thousand distinct CDR3 sequences, 9% seen once, with approximately 8.9% in the top ten. Sample: naive T cells sorted from blood. These receptors originate from a woman aged 45-65 years in good health.

This clonotype was seen many times. V usage is TRBV12-3 or TRBV12-4 and J usage is TRBJ2-7; 10 positions agree with TRBD1. This CDR3 has 16 amino acids. V trimming: 0 bases; J trimming: 2 bases; junction bases outside the gene matches: 4. The CDR3 DNA reads as TGTGCCAGCAGTTTAGCGCAAGGACAGGGGGCCTACGAGCAGTACTTC. Amino acid sequence: CASSLAQGQGAYEQYF.

This clonotype was seen at least ten times. A junction boundary mismatches the germline segment, possibly from a read error. The gene calls are TRBV5-1 and TRBJ2-1; TRBD2 matches 9 bases. Germline assignment: CDR1 SGHRS and CDR2 YFSETQ. This CDR3 is 14 amino acids long. Written as DNA, the CDR3 is TGTGCCAGCAGTTTGCGACTAGCGGACAATGAGCAGTTCTTC. Its translation is CASSLRLADNEQFF.

This clonotype was picked up many times. The chain combines TRBV10-3 with TRBJ2-3, with D possibly matching TRBD2 (6 bases). Trimming left V 0 bases short and J 0 bases short, with 19 bases between. Per germline, CDR1 ENHRY and CDR2 SYGVKD. The CDR3 sequence is 19 residues long. Here the CDR3 DNA reads TGTGCCATCAGTGAGTCGCCCCTAGCGAAAGAATCTAGCACAGATACGCAGTATTTT. It specifies CAISESPLAKESSTDTQYF.

The gene calls are TRBV4-1 and TRBJ2-1; maybe TRBD1 (6 bases). CDR3 length equals 14 residues. Germline V gives CDR1 MGHRA, CDR2 YSYEKL. Trimming stripped 4 bases from V and 4 bases from J, with 11 bases between. The CDR3 here is CASSLSDRYNEQFF. Here the CDR3 DNA reads TGCGCCAGCAGCCTATCGGACAGATACAATGAGCAGTTCTTC.

This chain connects TRBV18 to TRBJ1-1; D gene ambiguous. The V and J ends lost 3 bases and 3 bases respectively, with 5 bases between them. This CDR3 contains 12 residues. Germline CDR1 is KGHSH and CDR2 is LQKENI. The CDR3 DNA reads TGTGCCAGCTCACCTAAAGACACTGAAGCTTTCTTT. As protein: CASSPKDTEAFF.

The V and J genes are TRBV19 and TRBJ2-2; no firm D call. The CDR3 extends over 13 amino acids. Between the trimmed V and J ends, which lost 2 bases and 4 bases, there was a span of 5 bases. Germline CDR1 and CDR2: LNHDA and SQIVND (reference sequence). The CDR3 DNA reads TGTGCCAGTAGTATACTCGGCACCGGGGAGCTGTTTTTT. It encodes CASSILGTGELFF. Full variable domain (remainder filled in from reference TRBV19 and TRBJ2-2): DGGITQSPKYLFRKEGQNVTLSCEQNLNHDAMYWYRQDPGQGLRLIYYSQIVNDFQKGDIAEGYSVSREKKESFPLTVTSAQKNPTAFYLCASSILGTGELFFGEGSRLTVL.

This clonotype was recorded many times. The chain combines TRBV7-8 with TRBJ2-3; no clear D. The V end was cut by 2 bases, the J end by 4 bases, with 13 bases between. CDR3 length: 15 residues. Germline lookup yields CDR1 SGHVS and CDR2 FQNEAQ. The CDR3 loop reads CASSLSPWTADTQYF. The CDR3 region has the DNA TGTGCCAGCAGCTTAAGTCCGTGGACGGCAGATACGCAGTATTTT.

This clonotype was seen many times. The chain carries TRBV29-1 and TRBJ2-2; the match to TRBD1 covers 7 bases. CDR1 is SQVTM, CDR2 ANQGSEA, per germline. V trimming: 6 bases; J trimming: 0 bases; junction bases outside the gene matches: 4. The CDR3 spans 14 residues. The chain's CDR3 is CSVGTVANTGELFF. The CDR3 DNA reads as TGCAGCGTAGGGACAGTCGCGAACACCGGGGAGCTGTTTTTT.

This chain connects TRBV5-1 to TRBJ2-1, with a tentative D call TRBD2 (5 bases). Trimming pared 3 bases from V and 0 bases from J, leaving 13 bases between. This CDR3 has 16 amino acids. The germline V gene encodes CDR1 SGHRS and CDR2 YFSETQ. Here the CDR3 reads CASSSRTSFSYNEQFF. The CDR3 DNA follows: TGCGCCAGCAGCTCCCGGACTTCTTTCTCCTACAATGAGCAGTTCTTC.

The genes are TRBV3-1 and TRBJ2-5, with D unclear. The germline V and J ends were trimmed by 3 bases and 9 bases, with 20 bases remaining between them. This CDR3 has 15 residues. Per germline, CDR1 LGHDT and CDR2 YNNKEL (reference sequence). The CDR3 bases are TGTGCCAGCAGCCAGGGAAAAGACTTGTTGGGGTCCCAGTACTTC. Amino acids: CASSQGKDLLGSQYF.

In its sample, this clonotype was seen a few times. The V gene is TRBV29-1, the J gene TRBJ2-6, with D perhaps matching TRBD1 or TRBD2 (6 bases each). This CDR3 has 13 residues. With 6 bases removed from V and 4 bases from J, the gap between germline ends came to 10 bases. CDR1 and CDR2 from the germline V gene are SQVTM and ANQGSEA. Here the CDR3 DNA reads TGCAGCGTACGGGGGCTCGGGGCCAACGTCCTGACTTTC. This encodes CSVRGLGANVLTF.

The chain uses TRBV5-1 and TRBJ2-1; no clear D. Trimming left V 4 bases short and J 6 bases short, with 8 bases between. CDR1 SGHRS and CDR2 YFSETQ come from the germline V gene. The CDR3 is 12 residues long. CDR3 DNA sequence: TGCGCCAGCAGCCCTGACTTCAATGAGCAGTTCTTC. This gives the protein CASSPDFNEQFF.

V and J are TRBV7-8 and TRBJ1-3; D is unclear. In germline, CDR1 is SGHVS, CDR2 FQNEAQ. The CDR3 has 13 residues. V lost 5 bases, J lost 5 bases, and 10 bases lay in between. CDR3 amino acids: CASSIRTRNTIYF. As DNA, the CDR3 is TGTGCCAGCAGCATACGGACCCGAAACACCATATATTTT.

This clonotype showed up many times. The rearrangement uses TRBV3-1 and TRBJ2-5; D not resolved. Per germline, CDR1 LGHDT and CDR2 YNNKEL (reference sequence). This CDR3 spans 14 amino acids. Trimming left V 0 bases short and J 5 bases short, with 10 bases between. DNA for the CDR3: TGTGCCAGCAGCCAAGACCGGGTTTTCGAGACCCAGTACTTC. Translated, it gives CASSQDRVFETQYF.

This clonotype appeared a few times. The chain carries TRBV12-3 or TRBV12-4 and TRBJ1-1, with D uncertain. V lost 4 bases and J lost 4, with 16 bases in between. The CDR3 runs 15 residues. The CDR3 nucleotides are TGTGCCAGCAGTTCCTTCGACACCTTGATCACTGAAGCTTTCTTT. Translation: CASSSFDTLITEAFF.

The rearrangement uses TRBV9 and TRBJ1-1; 7 bases are shared with TRBD1. Per the germline V gene, CDR1 is SGDLS and CDR2 is YYNGEE. V lost 4 bases, J lost 11 bases, and 11 bases stayed unmatched. This CDR3 contains 13 residues. Here the CDR3 reads CASSPTGAVGAFF. The CDR3 DNA sequence: TGTGCCAGCAGCCCCACAGGGGCCGTGGGGGCTTTCTTT.